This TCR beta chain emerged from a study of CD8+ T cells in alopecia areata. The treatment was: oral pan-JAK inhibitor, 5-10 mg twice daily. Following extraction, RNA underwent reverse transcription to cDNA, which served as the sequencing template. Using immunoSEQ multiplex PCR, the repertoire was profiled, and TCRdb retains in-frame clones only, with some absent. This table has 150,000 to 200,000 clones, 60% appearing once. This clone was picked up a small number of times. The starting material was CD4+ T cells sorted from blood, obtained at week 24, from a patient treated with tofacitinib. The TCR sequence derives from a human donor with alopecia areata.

The CDR3: CASSSPSGGALYIQYF. DNA of the CDR3: TGTGCCAGCAGTTCCCCTAGCGGGGGGGCCCTATACATTCAGTACTTC. The chain employs TRBV2 and TRBJ2-4; 12 bases align to TRBD2. CDR3 size: 16 residues. Germline assignment: CDR1 SNHLY and CDR2 FYNNEI. J lost 8 bases, V lost 5 bases, and 10 bases had no gene match.